Following are 29 T cell receptor beta chains from one sample sequenced in a study of T-cell reconstitution after alpha-beta-depleted transplantation in children. The TCRbeta library was prepared with unique molecular identifiers. TCRdb used MiXCR to reprocess the PCR reads, holding one entry per CDR3 protein. The sample lists about 200,000 distinct CDR3 sequences, roughly 6.3% occurring once. The input for sequencing was PBMCs, taken before TCRalphabeta/CD19-depleted stem cell transplant. The receptors here all came from a girl under three years old with combined immunodeficiency, due to receive a stem cell transplant.

The sample holds many counts of this clonotype. This chain connects TRBV2 to TRBJ2-1; the match to TRBD2 covers 8 bases. This CDR3 has 17 amino acids. The V and J ends lost 3 bases and 8 bases, in that order; junction bases with no gene match: 15. Germline assignment: CDR1 SNHLY and CDR2 FYNNEI. This CDR3 reads CASSDPGGGRLGYEQFF. DNA of the CDR3: TGTGCCAGCAGTGATCCCGGGGGGGGACGCTTGGGTTATGAGCAGTTCTTC. Complete variable domain (other parts from reference TRBV2 and TRBJ2-1): EPEVTQTPSHQVTQMGQEVILRCVPISNHLYFYWYRQILGQKVEFLVSFYNNEISEKSEIFDDQFSVERPDGSNFTLKIRSTKLEDSAMYFCASSDPGGGRLGYEQFFGPGTRLTVL.

This sequence joins TRBV6-1 and TRBJ1-1; 8 bases map to TRBD1. Germline V gene sequence: CDR1 MNHNS, CDR2 SASEGT. This CDR3 has 16 amino acids. J lost 1 base, V lost 2 bases, and 6 bases had no gene match. The CDR3 region has the DNA TGTGCCAGCAGTGAACCGGGACAGGTTTCGAACACTGAAGCTTTCTTT. Residues: CASSEPGQVSNTEAFF.

This clonotype came up many times. The chain carries TRBV20-1 and TRBJ2-7; 7 bases agree with TRBD2. Germline V gene sequence: CDR1 DFQATT, CDR2 SNEGSKA (reference sequence). V shed 1 base and J 2 bases; nucleotides not matched to a gene: 5. This CDR3 spans 14 amino acids. The CDR3 DNA reads as TGCAGTGCTAGAGTTGGGAGGGCTGCCTACGAGCAGTACTTC. Protein product: CSARVGRAAYEQYF.

This clonotype showed up just a few times. This chain uses TRBV7-3 with TRBJ2-1; TRBD2 agrees at 10 bases. The CDR3 has 15 amino acids. Trimming at V came to 2 bases and at J to 6 bases, leaving 4 bases not matched to a gene. Germline V gene data show CDR1 as SGHTA and CDR2 as FQGTGA. CDR3 sequence (DNA): TGTGCCAGCAGCTTATTGCTAGCGGGAGTCAATGAGCAGTTCTTC. Amino acids: CASSLLLAGVNEQFF.

This clonotype has at least ten counts. The chain recombines TRBV12-3 or TRBV12-4 with TRBJ2-1; D gene unclear. The CDR3 runs to 14 residues. Trimming removed 6 bases from V and 6 bases from J, with 15 bases in between. CDR3: CASRGLPPANEQFF. CDR3 DNA: TGTGCCAGCAGGGGCCTCCCGCCGGCCAATGAGCAGTTCTTC.

This clonotype was seen many times. V gene TRBV4-3 combines with J gene TRBJ2-7, with 7 bases identical to TRBD2. Per the germline V gene, CDR1 is LGHNA and CDR2 is YSLEER. The V and J ends lost 0 bases and 2 bases, in that order; junction bases with no gene match: 10. This CDR3 comprises 17 residues. CDR3 sequence (DNA): TGCGCCAGCAGCCAAGATCCAGCGGGAAACCCTACCTACGAGCAGTACTTC. Its translation is CASSQDPAGNPTYEQYF.

This clonotype was recorded at least ten times. The V and J genes are TRBV7-9 and TRBJ2-1, with 9 bases lining up with TRBD2. Losses at the gene ends were 5 bases for V and 0 bases for J; bases not matched to a gene: 5. Per the germline V gene, CDR1 is SEHNR and CDR2 is FQNEAQ (reference sequence). This CDR3 is built from 16 residues. The chain's CDR3 is CASSEQLAGSYNEQFF. The DNA for the CDR3 is TGTGCCAGCAGCGAACAACTAGCGGGCTCCTACAATGAGCAGTTCTTC.

This clonotype has ten or more counts. This chain joins TRBV21-1 and TRBJ2-2; the table's D gene call, TRBD1, was not cross checked with the DNA. TRBV21-1 is a pseudogene segment. CDR3 length: 13 amino acids. The CDR3, as DNA: TGTGCCAGCAGACAGGGGTGGGCCGGGGAGCTGTTTTTT. It translates to CASRQGWAGELFF.

This clonotype was counted at least ten times. The CDR3 is CASSLVGRTNTEAFF. The CDR3 nucleotides are TGTGCCAGCAGCTTAGTGGGACGTACGAACACTGAAGCTTTCTTT. The chain combines TRBV7-9 with TRBJ1-1, with a possible D match to TRBD1 (5 bases). The CDR3 has 15 amino acids. V was clipped by 1 base and J by 1 base, with 10 bases between them. Germline V gene sequence: CDR1 SEHNR, CDR2 FQNEAQ (reference sequence). The variable domain in full, completed from reference TRBV7-9 and TRBJ1-1, reads DTGVSQNPRHKITKRGQNVTFRCDPISEHNRLYWYRQTLGQGPEFLTYFQNEAQLEKSRLLSDRFSAERPKGSFSTLEIQRTEQGDSAMYLCASSLVGRTNTEAFFGQGTRLTVV.

This clonotype has ten or more counts. The chain uses TRBV15 and TRBJ1-2; D is unresolved. Per germline, CDR1 LNHNV and CDR2 YYDKDF (reference sequence). The length of the CDR3 is 13 residues. The ends were cut back, 0 bases at V and 10 bases at J, with 12 bases in the middle. The DNA of the CDR3 is TGTGCCACCAGCAGAGAAAGGGATGAGGACTACACCTTC. This sequence encodes CATSRERDEDYTF.

This clonotype was counted at least ten times. This chain joins TRBV12-3 or TRBV12-4 and TRBJ1-1; 9 nucleotides match TRBD1. The V gene end was trimmed by 6 bases and the J gene end by 4 bases; junction bases not matched to a gene: 6. CDR3 length: 14 residues. The CDR3 spells CASREQGAGTEAFF. CDR3 nucleotides: TGTGCCAGCAGGGAACAGGGGGCTGGCACTGAAGCTTTCTTT.

This clonotype was counted many times. The chain combines TRBV7-2 with TRBJ2-3, with unresolved D. V was trimmed by 5 bases and J by 2 bases, leaving 17 bases between them. The CDR3 length is 16 residues. Germline V lookup: CDR1 SGHTA, CDR2 FQGNSA. The CDR3 sequence is CASSLRHNTDTDTQYF. Written as DNA, the CDR3 is TGTGCCAGCAGCCTTCGACACAACACTGACACAGATACGCAGTATTTT.

This clonotype came up many times. The CDR3 coding sequence is TGTGCCAGCAGTTTATTTATGAAGGAGACCCAGTACTTC. This codes for CASSLFMKETQYF. The rearrangement links TRBV12-3 or TRBV12-4 to TRBJ2-5; no firm D call. This CDR3 spans 13 amino acids. V was shortened by 2 bases and J by 5 bases, with 9 bases between the two germline ends.

This clonotype was observed at least ten times. J is TRBJ2-2 and V is TRBV13; perhaps TRBD2 as D (6 bases). Per the germline V gene, CDR1 is PRHDT and CDR2 is FYEKMQ (reference sequence). V shed 0 bases and J shed 1 base, with 15 bases lying between them. The CDR3 spans 18 residues. Here the CDR3 reads CASSLGPTGTENTGELFF. The CDR3, as DNA: TGTGCCAGCAGCTTAGGCCCGACCGGGACTGAGAACACCGGGGAGCTGTTTTTT.

This clonotype was observed at least ten times. This chain links TRBV6-2 or TRBV6-3 with TRBJ1-5, with a tentative D call TRBD1 (6 bases). Between the trimmed V and J ends, which lost 5 bases and 5 bases, there was a span of 7 bases. Germline V gives CDR1 MNHEY, CDR2 SVGEGT. The CDR3 is 12 amino acids. The CDR3, as DNA: TGTGCCAGCAGTAGGGGGGATCAGCCCCAGCATTTT. Translation: CASSRGDQPQHF.

This clonotype was seen ten or more times. This chain links TRBV3-1 with TRBJ2-1; perhaps TRBD2 as D (6 bases). V shed 3 bases and J shed 7 bases, with 19 bases lying between them. The germline gives CDR1 LGHDT, CDR2 YNNKEL (reference sequence). The CDR3 runs 16 residues. The CDR3 bases are TGTGCCAGCAGCCAGACCCTGGCGGGGCCAGGGAATGAGCAGTTCTTC. Translated: CASSQTLAGPGNEQFF.

This clonotype was detected ten times or more. V usage is TRBV7-2 and J usage is TRBJ2-1, with 8 bases that match TRBD1. Per the germline V gene, CDR1 is SGHTA and CDR2 is FQGNSA. The CDR3 loop spans 16 amino acids. With V trimmed by 0 bases and J by 9 bases, 10 bases remained unmatched. CDR3 bases: TGTGCCAGCAGCTTAGCTGGGGGACAGGCCCTGGCTGAGCAGTTCTTC. This gives the protein CASSLAGGQALAEQFF.

This clonotype was recorded at least ten times. CDR3 sequence (DNA): TGCGCCAGCAGCTCTCCTATCGGGGAGCTGTTTTTT. Translating gives CASSSPIGELFF. The rearrangement links TRBV5-1 to TRBJ2-2; D gene unclear. CDR3 length: 12 residues. Trimming cost V 3 bases and J 7 bases, with 7 bases left between them. Germline V gene lookup returns CDR1 SGHRS and CDR2 YFSETQ.

This clonotype was counted at least ten times. The chain uses TRBV14 and TRBJ1-1, with D maybe TRBD1 (6 bases). V lost 10 bases to trimming and J lost 6 bases, with 24 bases between them. The germline gives CDR1 SGHDN, CDR2 FVKESK. There are 15 residues in the CDR3. In DNA, the CDR3 is TGTGCCAACGACACAGGGAATCCTTTGGTGGCTGAAGCTTTCTTT. Its protein product is CANDTGNPLVAEAFF.

This clonotype was counted at least ten times. The rearrangement links TRBV3-1 to TRBJ2-7; 9 nucleotides agree with TRBD2. V trimming: 8 bases; J trimming: 4 bases; junction bases outside the gene matches: 6. There are 13 residues in the CDR3. The germline V gene has CDR1 LGHDT and CDR2 YNNKEL (reference sequence). CDR3 nucleotides: TGTGCCAGCGCTGTGACTAGCGGATACGAGCAGTACTTC. This translates into CASAVTSGYEQYF.

In its sample, this clonotype was seen many times. This sequence joins TRBV20-1 and TRBJ2-2; the D call may be TRBD1 or TRBD2 (5 bases each). Germline loops: CDR1 DFQATT, CDR2 SNEGSKA (reference sequence). This CDR3 has 12 amino acids. The CDR3 bases are TGCGGGGCTAGCCGGAACACCGGGGAGCTGTTTTTT. Protein sequence: CGASRNTGELFF.

In this sample, this clonotype turned up many times. The chain is built from TRBV11-2 and TRBJ2-4, with 11 positions matching TRBD2. Germline lookup yields CDR1 SGHAT and CDR2 FQNNGV. The CDR3 loop spans 14 amino acids. The V gene end was trimmed by 2 bases and the J gene end by 7 bases; junction bases not matched to a gene: 1. The CDR3 is CASSLRTSGNIQYF. Written as DNA, the CDR3 is TGTGCCAGCAGCTTAAGGACTAGCGGGAACATTCAGTACTTC.

This clonotype has only a few counts. The V call is TRBV12-3 or TRBV12-4, the J call TRBJ1-4, with D perhaps matching TRBD1 (5 bases). The V end lost 10 bases, the J end lost 10 bases, and 13 bases lay between the germline ends. This CDR3 is 11 amino acids long. CDR3 bases: TGTGCCACGCACGGCGGGGGAAAACTGTTTTTT. As protein: CATHGGGKLFF.

The sample holds many counts of this clonotype. The chain joins TRBV7-2 to TRBJ1-5; D is unclear. CDR1 and CDR2 (germline): SGHTA, FQGNSA. Trimming stripped 3 bases from V and 5 bases from J, with 8 bases between. The CDR3 is made up of 13 amino acids. CDR3 DNA sequence: TGTGCCAGCAGCTTTAGGTGGGATCAGCCCCAGCATTTT. Residues: CASSFRWDQPQHF.

This clonotype was picked up many times. V is TRBV10-3 and J is TRBJ2-7, with 11 bases matching TRBD1. V lost 3 bases, J lost 3 bases, and 7 bases stayed unmatched. Per germline, CDR1 ENHRY and CDR2 SYGVKD. CDR3 length: 16 amino acids. CDR3 nucleotide sequence: TGTGCCATCAGTGATCCCGGGACAGGGGGAAACTACGAGCAGTACTTC. Protein: CAISDPGTGGNYEQYF.

This clonotype was picked up many times. V and J are TRBV7-6 and TRBJ2-7; either TRBD1 or TRBD2 may supply D (5 bases each). The CDR3 has 16 amino acids. Trimming took 1 base from V and 2 from J, leaving 15 bases between them. Per the germline V gene, CDR1 is SGHVS and CDR2 is FNYEAQ. The CDR3 sequence: CASSLEPGPHTYEQYF. The CDR3 bases are TGTGCCAGCAGCTTAGAGCCGGGACCCCACACCTACGAGCAGTACTTC.

This clonotype has at least ten counts. The chain uses TRBV24-1 and TRBJ2-1; TRBD2 matches at 8 bases. In germline, CDR1 is KGHDR, CDR2 SFDVKD. CDR3 length equals 19 residues. V trimming: 4 bases; J trimming: 0 bases; junction bases outside the gene matches: 13. CDR3 DNA: TGTGCCACCAGTGACCGCGGCCGGATAGCGGGGAGCTCCTACAATGAGCAGTTCTTC. Its translation is CATSDRGRIAGSSYNEQFF.

This clonotype has ten or more counts. The chain links TRBV14 to TRBJ1-1; unclear D gene. Germline loops: CDR1 SGHDN, CDR2 FVKESK. The CDR3 sequence is 13 residues long. Trimming stripped 4 bases from V and 1 base from J, with 7 bases between. The CDR3 DNA sequence: TGTGCCAGCAGCCGGTGGGGGAACACTGAAGCTTTCTTT. Protein: CASSRWGNTEAFF.

In this sample, this clonotype turned up many times. The rearrangement links TRBV28 to TRBJ1-5; D ambiguous. V lost 8 bases and J 12 bases, leaving 14 bases between the germline ends. This CDR3 is 11 amino acids long. From germline, CDR1 is MDHEN and CDR2 SYDVKM. CDR3 DNA: TGTGCCAGCGGAAGATCATTGGTCCAGCATTTT. Amino acid sequence: CASGRSLVQHF.